This entry concerns a single T cell receptor beta chain. TCRdb's copy holds only in-frame clones and misses some; the assay was immunoSEQ multiplex PCR. The sample lists 100,000 to 150,000 clones; 75% to 85% were seen once. V lost 1 base to trimming and J lost 2 bases, with 5 bases between them. CDR3 length equals 13 residues. Germline loops: CDR1 LGHDT, CDR2 YNNKEL (reference sequence). The entry originates in a study of blood T cell repertoires in COVID-19. Study as a whole: Some COVID-19 samples were acute and others convalescent; all came from the United States, Italy and Spain.

The sequence derives from a man aged 40-49 years with active or convalescent COVID-19. The rearrangement links TRBV3-1 (or the pseudogene TRBV3-2) to TRBJ1-1; D gene unclear. Sequencing input: peripheral blood. In DNA, the CDR3 is TGTGCCAGCAGCCAAGGGCACAACACTGAAGCTTTCTTT. The encoded protein is CASSQGHNTEAFF.